This T cell receptor (beta chain) was obtained from a study of early stage breast cancer tumors. Study-wide results and caveats: Comparing each tissue with blood distinguished tumor from normal in about 90% of the 16 patients.

Comment on this clone: The antigen remains unidentified.

Trimming cost V 4 bases and J 10 bases, with 13 bases left between them. CDR3 length: 11 residues. Per the germline V gene, CDR1 is SQVTM and CDR2 is ANQGSEA. Sequenced by immunoSEQ multiplex PCR; TCRdb stores in-frame clones only, minus some. The table shows about 30,000 clones, with around 70% occurring only once. The sequenced sample consisted of blood. This clonotype was obtained from a person aged 45 to 59 with breast cancer. The V gene is TRBV29-1, the J gene TRBJ1-1, with D perhaps matching TRBD1 (6 bases). In DNA form, the CDR3 reads TGCAGCGTTGTGAATAGGGGGGTAGCTTTCTTT. It translates to CSVVNRGVAFF.